One sample yielded the 30 T cell receptor beta chains listed below, sequenced in a study of blood T cell repertoires in COVID-19. Sequenced by immunoSEQ multiplex PCR; TCRdb stores in-frame clones only, minus some. The table has approximately 70,000 clones, 87% seen once. The sequencing input was peripheral blood. These receptors came from a man aged 45-65 years with active COVID-19.

The V call is TRBV28, the J call TRBJ1-1; TRBD1 agrees at 9 bases. The J segment lost 2 bases and the V segment lost 5 bases, leaving 6 bases of the junction unmatched. The germline CDR1 and CDR2 sequences are MDHEN and SYDVKM. CDR3 size: 15 residues. The CDR3 DNA reads as TGTGCCAGCAGTCCGGGGGACAGGGTTAACACTGAAGCTTTCTTT. It encodes CASSPGDRVNTEAFF. Full variable domain (remainder filled in from reference TRBV28 and TRBJ1-1): DVKVTQSSRYLVKRTGEKVFLECVQDMDHENMFWYRQDPGLGLRLIYFSYDVKMKEKGDIPEGYSVSREKKERFSLILESASTNQTSMYLCASSPGDRVNTEAFFGQGTRLTVV.

In its sample, this clone was seen a few times. The V call is TRBV11-2, the J call TRBJ1-6; D is unclear. V lost 8 bases to trimming and J lost 7 bases, with 12 bases between them. This CDR3 region has 13 residues. Germline V gene sequence: CDR1 SGHAT, CDR2 FQNNGV. For the CDR3, the DNA is TGTGCCAGCTCACGCGGGAGGAATTCACCCCTCCACTTT. Its translation: CASSRGRNSPLHF.

J is TRBJ2-7 and V is TRBV7-9; D is possibly TRBD2 (7 bases). In germline, CDR1 is SEHNR, CDR2 FQNEAQ (reference sequence). Trimming cost V 5 bases and J 5 bases, with 16 bases left between them. This CDR3 comprises 14 residues. The CDR3 protein is CASSPVRGANEQYF. The CDR3 DNA reads TGTGCCAGCAGCCCGGTCCGGGGGGCTAACGAGCAGTACTTC.

The rearrangement uses TRBV6-2 or TRBV6-3 and TRBJ1-2, with D possibly being TRBD1 (6 bases). The CDR3 sequence is 14 residues long. Germline CDR1 is MNHEY and CDR2 is SVGEGT. Trimming removed 6 bases at V and 6 bases at J, with 17 bases between. The CDR3 DNA reads as TGTGCCAGCAGCCACGGAGGACAGCCAAATGGCTACACCTTC. It codes for CASSHGGQPNGYTF.

J is TRBJ2-6 and V is TRBV6-2 or TRBV6-3, with unresolved D. This CDR3 has 15 residues. V was clipped by 0 bases and J by 3 bases, with 6 bases between them. CDR1 MNHEY and CDR2 SVGEGT come from the germline V gene. The CDR3 DNA is TGTGCCAGCAGTTACTCGATTAGTGGGGCCAACGTCCTGACTTTC. Its protein is CASSYSISGANVLTF.

The rearrangement links TRBV29-1 to TRBJ2-5; a weak D match, TRBD2 (7 bases). Trimming pared 4 bases from V and 4 bases from J, leaving 10 bases between. The CDR3 has 12 amino acids. Germline V gives CDR1 SQVTM, CDR2 ANQGSEA. The CDR3 DNA reads TGCAGCGTTGTGAGGGGGGGAGAGACCCAGTACTTC. Translating it yields CSVVRGGETQYF.

The gene calls are TRBV12-5 and TRBJ2-3; tentatively, D is TRBD1 (6 bases). The CDR3 covers 17 residues. CDR1 and CDR2 (germline): LGHNT, FRNRAP. V lost 2 bases, J lost 0 bases, and 15 bases lay in between. As DNA, the CDR3 is TGTGCTAGTGGTTTGACCTACTCAGGGGTTAGCACAGATACGCAGTATTTT. Amino acids: CASGLTYSGVSTDTQYF.

The CDR3 region has the DNA TGTGCCAGCAGCCAGCACCCGGGACAGGGTAACCACGAGCAGTACTTC. Its protein product is CASSQHPGQGNHEQYF. The chain is built from TRBV3-1 (or the pseudogene TRBV3-2) and TRBJ2-7, with 9 bases lining up with TRBD1. Germline assignment: CDR1 LGHDT and CDR2 YNNKEL (reference sequence). V was pared by 3 bases and J by 5 bases, with 11 bases of the junction left unmatched. The CDR3 sequence is 16 residues long.

This chain joins TRBV13 and TRBJ2-1; D unresolved. Trimming took off 5 bases at V and 9 bases at J, with 11 bases between the two ends. CDR1 is PRHDT, CDR2 FYEKMQ, per germline (reference sequence). The CDR3 covers 12 residues. DNA of the CDR3: TGTGCCAGCAGCCTCGTGGCTGGTGAGCAGTTCTTC. As protein: CASSLVAGEQFF.

The V and J genes are TRBV7-3 and TRBJ2-1, with D possibly matching TRBD2 (6 bases). CDR3 length: 14 amino acids. CDR1 is SGHTA and CDR2 is FQGTGA in the germline V gene. V lost 3 bases, J lost 8 bases, and 14 bases lay in between. Here the CDR3 reads CASSLGLALDEQFF. CDR3 nucleotide sequence: TGTGCCAGCAGCTTGGGGCTAGCGCTCGATGAGCAGTTCTTC.

The V gene is TRBV3-1 (or the pseudogene TRBV3-2), the J gene TRBJ2-5; no firm D call. With 2 bases removed from V and 5 bases from J, the gap between germline ends came to 12 bases. Germline lookup yields CDR1 LGHDT and CDR2 YNNKEL (reference sequence). The CDR3 contains 14 residues. CDR3 in DNA: TGTGCCAGCAGCCAAACCTTAGCTGGGGAGACCCAGTACTTC. Translating gives CASSQTLAGETQYF.

The rearrangement links TRBV28 to TRBJ1-2; D gene uncertain. The CDR3 totals 16 residues. Deletions cut 4 bases from V and 1 base from J, with 16 bases between. Germline V gene lookup returns CDR1 MDHEN and CDR2 SYDVKM. The CDR3 is CASSSPLAWFNYGYTF. The CDR3 nucleotides read TGTGCCAGCAGTTCTCCCCTCGCGTGGTTTAACTATGGCTACACCTTC.

V usage is TRBV4-1 and J usage is TRBJ1-1; TRBD1 is a possible D gene (6 bases). CDR3 length: 14 residues. CDR1 and CDR2 from the germline V gene are MGHRA and YSYEKL. Trimming shortened V by 1 base and J by 1 base, and 7 bases separated the two germline ends. This CDR3 reads CASSQGTANTEAFF. In DNA, the CDR3 is TGCGCCAGCAGCCAAGGGACAGCGAACACTGAAGCTTTCTTT.

The chain is built from TRBV7-9 and TRBJ2-5; 8 bases align to TRBD1. Per germline, CDR1 SEHNR and CDR2 FQNEAQ (reference sequence). The CDR3 runs 16 residues. J lost 4 bases, V lost 0 bases, and 7 bases had no gene match. The CDR3 region is CASSLAFQGARETQYF. In DNA, the CDR3 is TGTGCCAGCAGCTTAGCCTTCCAGGGGGCCCGAGAGACCCAGTACTTC.

This rearrangement joins TRBV2 to TRBJ2-3; 7 bases are shared with TRBD1. Germline V gene sequence: CDR1 SNHLY, CDR2 FYNNEI. There are 14 residues in the CDR3. Trimming removed 3 bases from V and 6 bases from J; junction bases left unmatched: 6. This CDR3 reads CASSEETGEDTQYF. The DNA of the CDR3 is TGTGCCAGCAGTGAGGAAACAGGGGAGGATACGCAGTATTTT.

This chain uses TRBV28 with TRBJ1-1, with D uncertain. V lost 9 bases, J lost 0 bases, and 14 bases lay in between. CDR3 length: 14 amino acids. Per germline, CDR1 MDHEN and CDR2 SYDVKM. The CDR3 protein is CASSFSTMNTEAFF. In DNA, the CDR3 is TGTGCCAGTTCCTTTAGCACGATGAACACTGAAGCTTTCTTT.

This clone was detected once. The CDR3, as DNA: TGTGCCAGCAGCGGCGGCGTACGGACTGAAGCTTTCTTT. It specifies CASSGGVRTEAFF. V usage is TRBV9 and J usage is TRBJ1-1; D is unresolved. Trimming took off 3 bases at V and 5 bases at J, with 11 bases between the two ends. The CDR3 loop spans 13 amino acids. Germline CDR1 is SGDLS and CDR2 is YYNGEE.

This clone was seen a handful of times. This chain connects TRBV28 to TRBJ1-5, with D maybe TRBD1 (6 bases). This CDR3 region has 16 residues. V was pared by 3 bases and J by 3 bases, with 15 bases between. Germline V gene sequence: CDR1 MDHEN, CDR2 SYDVKM. This chain's CDR3 is CASSFTKGVNNQPQHF. The CDR3 DNA reads TGTGCCAGCAGTTTTACAAAGGGGGTGAACAATCAGCCCCAGCATTTT. The whole variable domain, filled in from reference TRBV28 and TRBJ1-5, reads DVKVTQSSRYLVKRTGEKVFLECVQDMDHENMFWYRQDPGLGLRLIYFSYDVKMKEKGDIPEGYSVSREKKERFSLILESASTNQTSMYLCASSFTKGVNNQPQHFGDGTRLSIL.

The chain carries TRBV5-4 and TRBJ2-3; 7 positions match TRBD1. The junction had 8 bases not matched to a gene; V was cut back by 4 bases and J by 0 bases. Germline V gene sequence: CDR1 SGHNT, CDR2 YYREEE (reference sequence). This CDR3 region has 16 residues. DNA for the CDR3: TGTGCCAGCAGCCTGGGGACAGACAAGAGCACAGATACGCAGTATTTT. This encodes CASSLGTDKSTDTQYF.

The chain links TRBV7-3 to TRBJ2-2; TRBD1 might be the D (6 bases). This CDR3 comprises 14 residues. V was shortened by 5 bases and J by 1 base, with 8 bases between the two germline ends. Germline assignment: CDR1 SGHTA and CDR2 FQGTGA. CDR3 sequence reads: CASSATGNTGELFF. In DNA, the CDR3 is TGTGCCAGCAGCGCGACAGGGAACACCGGGGAGCTGTTTTTT.

V and J are TRBV7-9 and TRBJ2-5, with TRBD2 identical over 11 bases. Trimming removed 5 bases from V and 2 bases from J; junction bases left unmatched: 7. The germline V gene has CDR1 SEHNR and CDR2 FQNEAQ (reference sequence). The CDR3 has 16 amino acids. CDR3 residues: CASSVGLAGIQETQYF. CDR3 coding DNA: TGTGCCAGCAGCGTCGGACTAGCGGGCATACAAGAGACCCAGTACTTC.

J is TRBJ2-3 and V is TRBV28, with 10 nucleotides matching TRBD2. The trim removed 2 bases at V and 3 bases at J, leaving 5 bases unmatched. The CDR3 contains 16 residues. CDR1 MDHEN and CDR2 SYDVKM come from the germline V gene. For the CDR3, the DNA is TGTGCCAGCAGTTTAAGGTCTAGCGGGAGTACAGATACGCAGTATTTT. This codes for CASSLRSSGSTDTQYF.

The V gene is TRBV9, the J gene TRBJ2-3; 11 nucleotides align to TRBD1. J gave up 5 bases and V 1 base, and 12 bases lay outside the gene matches. The CDR3 totals 18 residues. The V gene's germline CDR1 is SGDLS and CDR2 YYNGEE. CDR3 loop: CASSVSSGGQGAQDTQYF. CDR3 nucleotide sequence: TGTGCCAGCAGCGTATCGTCGGGCGGACAGGGGGCGCAAGATACGCAGTATTTT.

The chain recombines TRBV28 with TRBJ1-4, with 9 bases identical to TRBD1. Germline-derived CDR1 and CDR2 are MDHEN and SYDVKM. The CDR3 extends over 14 amino acids. J lost 8 bases, V lost 6 bases, and 7 bases had no gene match. The CDR3 bases are TGTGCCAGCAGGTGGACAGGGGAAAGCGAAAAACTGTTTTTT. Its translation: CASRWTGESEKLFF.

The chain recombines TRBV19 with TRBJ1-1; TRBD1 aligns across 11 bases. Germline CDR1 LNHDA, CDR2 SQIVND (reference sequence). Trimming cost V 5 bases and J 8 bases; bases outside gene matches: 4. The CDR3 has 13 amino acids. This CDR3 is CASSGWDRGEAFF. CDR3 coding DNA: TGTGCCAGTAGTGGATGGGACAGGGGGGAAGCTTTCTTT.

This chain connects TRBV7-3 to TRBJ1-5; TRBD1 agrees at 10 bases. Unmatched junction bases numbered 14, after V lost 5 bases and J lost 1 base. The CDR3 loop spans 19 amino acids. Germline CDR1 reads SGHTA; CDR2 reads FQGTGA. CDR3 DNA sequence: TGTGCCAGCAGCCCGCAGGGGGGGGACAGGGGAGGAAGCAATCAGCCCCAGCATTTT. Translation gives CASSPQGGDRGGSNQPQHF.

The chain joins TRBV21-1 to TRBJ1-1; the D call in the table, TRBD1, was not verified against the DNA. TRBV21-1 is assigned pseudogene status. CDR3 size: 17 residues. The CDR3 bases are TGTGCCAGCAGCAAAGGGGACAGCCCTTCAGGGGACACTGAAGCTTTCTTT. Amino acid sequence: CASSKGDSPSGDTEAFF.

The rearrangement joins TRBV19 to TRBJ1-4, with TRBD1 matching 8 bases. V lost 7 bases and J lost 7; bases outside the gene matches: 5. CDR1 and CDR2 (germline): LNHDA, SQIVND (reference sequence). This CDR3 contains 13 residues. The CDR3 here is CASNNRGSEKLFF. The CDR3, as DNA: TGTGCCAGTAATAACAGGGGGAGTGAAAAACTGTTTTTT. Supplemented by reference TRBV19 and TRBJ1-4, the full variable domain reads DGGITQSPKYLFRKEGQNVTLSCEQNLNHDAMYWYRQDPGQGLRLIYYSQIVNDFQKGDIAEGYSVSREKKESFPLTVTSAQKNPTAFYLCASNNRGSEKLFFGSGTQLSVL.

The chain links TRBV5-6 to TRBJ1-5; 8 nucleotides match TRBD1. The CDR3 has 16 amino acids. V shed 2 bases, J shed 0 bases, and the junction held 4 bases outside the gene matches. Per germline, CDR1 SGHDT and CDR2 YYEEEE. The CDR3 bases are TGTGCCAGCAGCTTAGAGACAGGGGTTAGCAATCAGCCCCAGCATTTT. Its protein is CASSLETGVSNQPQHF.

The rearrangement links TRBV2 to TRBJ2-2, with D perhaps matching TRBD1 (5 bases). The CDR3 sequence is 15 residues long. CDR1 and CDR2 from the germline V gene are SNHLY and FYNNEI. Trimming stripped 4 bases from V and 5 bases from J, with 14 bases between. CDR3 in amino acids: CASSGKGAQTGELFF. CDR3 nucleotides: TGTGCCAGCAGTGGTAAAGGGGCTCAGACCGGGGAGCTGTTTTTT.